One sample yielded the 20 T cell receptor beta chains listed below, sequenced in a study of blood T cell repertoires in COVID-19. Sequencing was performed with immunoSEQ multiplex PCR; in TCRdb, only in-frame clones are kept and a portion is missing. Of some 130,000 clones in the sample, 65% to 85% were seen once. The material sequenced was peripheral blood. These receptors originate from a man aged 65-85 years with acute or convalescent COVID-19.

CDR3 amino acids: CASSGQGRVNYGYTF. DNA of the CDR3: TGTGCCAGCAGCGGACAGGGGAGGGTGAACTATGGCTACACCTTC. The chain combines TRBV11-2 with TRBJ1-2, with 9 bases aligning to TRBD1. The germline V gene encodes CDR1 SGHAT and CDR2 FQNNGV. CDR3 length: 15 residues. With 5 bases clipped from V and 2 bases from J, the junction kept 6 bases outside the gene matches.

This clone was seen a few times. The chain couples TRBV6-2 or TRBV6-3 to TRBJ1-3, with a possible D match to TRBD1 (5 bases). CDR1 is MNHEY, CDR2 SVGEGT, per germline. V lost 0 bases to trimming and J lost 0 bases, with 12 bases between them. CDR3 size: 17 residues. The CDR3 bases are TGTGCCAGCAGTTACTCGGCGGGACGTCGCTCTGGAAACACCATATATTTT. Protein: CASSYSAGRRSGNTIYF.

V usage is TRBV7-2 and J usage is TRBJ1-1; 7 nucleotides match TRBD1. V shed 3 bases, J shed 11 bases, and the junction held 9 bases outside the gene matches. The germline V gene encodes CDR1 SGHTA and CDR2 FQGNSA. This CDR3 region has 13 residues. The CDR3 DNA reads TGTGCCAGCAGCTTGGGACAGACAGCGAGCGCTTTCTTT. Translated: CASSLGQTASAFF.

The CDR3 region is CASSERYDTQYF. The DNA of the CDR3 is TGTGCCAGCAGTGAACGTTATGATACGCAGTATTTT. The V gene is TRBV6-1, the J gene TRBJ2-3; D remains unclear. This CDR3 is 12 amino acids long. CDR1 and CDR2 from the germline V gene are MNHNS and SASEGT. V was clipped by 2 bases and J by 6 bases, with 6 bases between them.

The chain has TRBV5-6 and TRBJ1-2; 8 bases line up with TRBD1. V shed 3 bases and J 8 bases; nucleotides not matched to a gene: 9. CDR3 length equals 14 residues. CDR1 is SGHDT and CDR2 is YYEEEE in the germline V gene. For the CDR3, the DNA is TGTGCCAGCAGCTCCGACAGGGGTAGGAGAGGCTACACCTTC. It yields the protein CASSSDRGRRGYTF.

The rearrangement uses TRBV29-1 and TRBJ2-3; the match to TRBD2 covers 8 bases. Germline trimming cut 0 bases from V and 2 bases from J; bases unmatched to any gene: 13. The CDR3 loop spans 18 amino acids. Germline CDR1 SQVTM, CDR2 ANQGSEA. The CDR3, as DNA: TGCAGCGTTGAAGAAATTCCGAAACGGGGGGGACTCACAGATACGCAGTATTTT. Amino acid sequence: CSVEEIPKRGGLTDTQYF.

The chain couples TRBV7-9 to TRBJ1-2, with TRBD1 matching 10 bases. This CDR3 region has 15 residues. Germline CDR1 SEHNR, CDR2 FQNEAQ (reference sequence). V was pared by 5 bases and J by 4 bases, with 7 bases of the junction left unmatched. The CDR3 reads CASSPRDRGPYGYTF. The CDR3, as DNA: TGTGCCAGCAGCCCCCGGGACAGGGGACCCTATGGCTACACCTTC.

The CDR3 nucleotides are TGTGCCAGCAGCTTAGTATCTAGAGGTCACGAGCAGTACTTC. Translation gives CASSLVSRGHEQYF. The chain recombines TRBV7-8 with TRBJ2-7; D gene ambiguous. Germline CDR1 is SGHVS and CDR2 is FQNEAQ. The V end was cut by 1 base, the J end by 5 bases, with 12 bases between. This CDR3 contains 14 residues.

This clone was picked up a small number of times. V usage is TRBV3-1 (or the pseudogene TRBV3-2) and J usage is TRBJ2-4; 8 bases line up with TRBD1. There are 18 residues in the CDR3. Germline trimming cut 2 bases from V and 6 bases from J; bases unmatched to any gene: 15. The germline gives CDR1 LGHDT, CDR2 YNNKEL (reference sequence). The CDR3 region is CASSQKRGSSDRVNIQYF. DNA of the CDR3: TGTGCCAGCAGCCAAAAGAGGGGGAGTTCGGACAGGGTAAACATTCAGTACTTC.

Here the CDR3 reads CASSYGTGDFNSPLHF. The CDR3 bases are TGTGCCAGCAGTTATGGGACAGGAGACTTTAATTCACCCCTCCACTTT. The V gene is TRBV27, the J gene TRBJ1-6; 8 bases fit TRBD1. Trimming took 4 bases from V and 6 from J; bases not matched to a gene: 8. Germline CDR1 and CDR2: MNHEY and SMNVEV (reference sequence). The CDR3 length is 16 residues.

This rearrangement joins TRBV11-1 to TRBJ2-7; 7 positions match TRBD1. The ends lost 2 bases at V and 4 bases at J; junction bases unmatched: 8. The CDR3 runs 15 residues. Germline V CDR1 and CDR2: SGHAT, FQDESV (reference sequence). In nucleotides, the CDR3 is TGTGCCAGCAGCTTAAACAGGGGAGTCTTGTACGAGCAGTACTTC. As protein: CASSLNRGVLYEQYF.

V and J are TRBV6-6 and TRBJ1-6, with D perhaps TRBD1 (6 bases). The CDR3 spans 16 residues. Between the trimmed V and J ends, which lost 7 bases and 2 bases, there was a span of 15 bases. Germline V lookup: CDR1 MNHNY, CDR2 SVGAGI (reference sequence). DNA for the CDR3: TGTGCCAGCACCCACTCCTGGACAGCCTATAATTCACCCCTCCACTTT. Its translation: CASTHSWTAYNSPLHF.

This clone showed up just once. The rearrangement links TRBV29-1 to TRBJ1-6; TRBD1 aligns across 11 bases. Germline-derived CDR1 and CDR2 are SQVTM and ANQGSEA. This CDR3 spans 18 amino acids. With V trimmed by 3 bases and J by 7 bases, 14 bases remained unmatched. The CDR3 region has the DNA TGCAGCGTTGACCCCCGGGACAGGGGGTCGCGGCACAATTCACCCCTCCACTTT. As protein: CSVDPRDRGSRHNSPLHF.

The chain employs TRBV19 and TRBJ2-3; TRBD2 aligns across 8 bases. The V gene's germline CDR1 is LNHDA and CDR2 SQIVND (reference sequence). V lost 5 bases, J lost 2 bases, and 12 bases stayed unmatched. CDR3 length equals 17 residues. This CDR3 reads CASSSSWAGGITDTQYF. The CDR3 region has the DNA TGTGCCAGTAGTTCCTCTTGGGCGGGGGGTATCACAGATACGCAGTATTTT.

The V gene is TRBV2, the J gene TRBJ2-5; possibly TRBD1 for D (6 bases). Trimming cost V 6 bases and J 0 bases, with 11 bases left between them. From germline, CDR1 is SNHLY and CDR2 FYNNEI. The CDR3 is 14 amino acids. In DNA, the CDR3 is TGTGCCAGCAGGGTTAGGACAGACCAAGAGACCCAGTACTTC. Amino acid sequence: CASRVRTDQETQYF.

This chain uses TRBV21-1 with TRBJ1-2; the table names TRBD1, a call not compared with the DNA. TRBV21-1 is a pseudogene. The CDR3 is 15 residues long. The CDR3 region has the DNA TGTGCCAGCAGCGACCGGGACAGGGGGTACTATGGCTACACCTTC. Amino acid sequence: CASSDRDRGYYGYTF.

CDR3 coding DNA: TGTGCCATCAGTGAGTCCTACGGCTACACCTTC. Its protein product is CAISESYGYTF. The chain joins TRBV10-3 to TRBJ1-2; no clear D gene. V was shortened by 0 bases and J by 8 bases, with 4 bases between the two germline ends. The germline V gene encodes CDR1 ENHRY and CDR2 SYGVKD. The CDR3 sequence is 11 residues long.

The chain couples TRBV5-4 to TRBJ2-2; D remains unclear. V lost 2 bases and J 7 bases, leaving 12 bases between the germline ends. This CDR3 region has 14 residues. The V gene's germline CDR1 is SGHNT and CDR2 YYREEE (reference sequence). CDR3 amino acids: CASSFFLESGELFF. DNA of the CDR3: TGTGCCAGCAGCTTTTTCCTAGAAAGCGGGGAGCTGTTTTTT.

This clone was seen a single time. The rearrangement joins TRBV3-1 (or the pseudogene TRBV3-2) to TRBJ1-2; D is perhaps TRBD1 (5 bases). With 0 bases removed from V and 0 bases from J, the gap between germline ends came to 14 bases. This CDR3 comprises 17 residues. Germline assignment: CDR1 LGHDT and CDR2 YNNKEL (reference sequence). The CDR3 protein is CASSQDGVRAPNYGYTF. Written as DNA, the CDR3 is TGTGCCAGCAGCCAAGATGGGGTCAGGGCACCTAACTATGGCTACACCTTC.

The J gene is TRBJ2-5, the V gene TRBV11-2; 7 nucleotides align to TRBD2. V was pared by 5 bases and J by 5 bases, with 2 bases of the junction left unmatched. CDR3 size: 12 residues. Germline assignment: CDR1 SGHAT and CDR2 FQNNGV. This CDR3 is CASSHGGETQYF. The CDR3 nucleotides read TGTGCCAGCAGCCACGGGGGGGAGACCCAGTACTTC.